These T cell receptor beta chains were read from a single sample in a study of control samples from healthy donors and cancer patients. The method was immunoSEQ multiplex PCR; TCRdb's version includes in-frame clones alone and lacks a portion of them. The sample carries 160,000 or so clones, approximately 94% recorded once. Material: PBMCs. The receptors were gathered from a man aged 60 to 69 with colorectal cancer. Each CDR3 is given with its conserved first and last residue. The order of the fields is V gene, clone size, J gene, D gene, CDR3 DNA, CDR3 protein. A D gene is named only where the DNA matches it firmly. Clone size is not always given. Where it is, it says once, few, many or a class for expanded clones.

TRBV9	.	TRBJ1-1	.	TGTGCCAGCAGAAAGGGTTTGGAGAACACTGAAGCTTTCTTT	CASRKGLENTEAFF
TRBV5-1	.	TRBJ2-3	TRBD2	TGCGCCAGCAGCTCTTGGCGGACTAGCGGGGGTGGCACAGATACGCAGTATTTT	CASSSWRTSGGGTDTQYF
TRBV9	.	TRBJ1-1	.	TGTGCCAGCAGCGTACGGGGGATCAGTACTGAAGCTTTCTTT	CASSVRGISTEAFF
TRBV7-2	.	TRBJ2-7	.	TGTGCCAGCAGCCAAGGCATCTCCTACGAGCAGTACTTC	CASSQGISYEQYF
TRBV6-1	once	TRBJ2-5	.	TGTGCCAGCAGTGAAGTAGAACTGTTAGGGGCCCAGTACTTC	CASSEVELLGAQYF
TRBV27	.	TRBJ1-5	.	TGTGCCAGCAGTTTACAGGGAAGCGGGAATCAGCCCCAGCATTTT	CASSLQGSGNQPQHF
TRBV18	.	TRBJ2-1	TRBD2	TGTGCCAGCTCACCGGAGGGAGGGAGCTCCTACAATGAGCAGTTCTTC	CASSPEGGSSYNEQFF
TRBV5-1	once	TRBJ1-6	.	TGCGCCAGCAGACGGGAACTACAGGACCTCCACTTT	CASRRELQDLHF
TRBV10-3	.	TRBJ1-2	.	TGTGCCATCACCGAAGGGGGAATTGGTGGCTACACCTTC	CAITEGGIGGYTF
TRBV5-1	.	TRBJ2-3	TRBD2	TGCGCCAGCAGCAACAGCGGGGGGAGGGACACAGATACGCAGTATTTT	CASSNSGGRDTDTQYF
TRBV2	.	TRBJ1-1	TRBD1	TGTGCCAGCAGGATGGACAGGGCCGGGACTGAAGCTTTCTTT	CASRMDRAGTEAFF
TRBV7-9	.	TRBJ1-1	.	TGTGCCAGCAGCTTAGGCGCCCAGGCGGCTGAAGCTTTCTTT	CASSLGAQAAEAFF
TRBV12-3/TRBV12-4	.	TRBJ2-7	TRBD2	TGTGCCAGCAGGGGACTAGTTTCCTACGAGCAGTACTTC	CASRGLVSYEQYF
TRBV5-8	.	TRBJ2-7	.	TGTGCCAGCAGCCGAATCCACGAGCAGTACTTC	CASSRIHEQYF
TRBV6-4	.	TRBJ2-2	.	TGTGCCAGCAGGCGGGACGCCACGAACACCGGGGAGCTGTTTTTT	CASRRDATNTGELFF
TRBV7-2	.	TRBJ2-3	.	TGTGCCAGCAGCTTAGCGGGACTTCACACAGATACGCAGTATTTT	CASSLAGLHTDTQYF
TRBV7-2	few	TRBJ2-1	TRBD1	TGTGCCAGCAGCTTAGGGACAGGGGGCTTGTATGAGCAGTTCTTC	CASSLGTGGLYEQFF
TRBV6-5	.	TRBJ1-2	TRBD1	TGTGCCAGCAGTCTGGGACAGACCGCTAACTATGGCTACACCTTC	CASSLGQTANYGYTF
TRBV30	once	TRBJ2-7	.	TGTGCCTGGAGCCATGGGCAGGGGAGGCACGAGCAGTACTTC	CAWSHGQGRHEQYF
TRBV6-5	.	TRBJ2-4	TRBD1	TGTGCCAGCAGTTATGCCGGGACAGGGGGATTAAACATTCAGTACTTC	CASSYAGTGGLNIQYF
TRBV19	.	TRBJ2-5	.	TGTGCCAGTAGTCCCTCACAGTACCAAGAGACCCAGTACTTC	CASSPSQYQETQYF
TRBV5-1	.	TRBJ1-2	TRBD1	TGCGCCAGCAGCTTGGGACAGGGTCGATATGGCTACACCTTC	CASSLGQGRYGYTF
TRBV28	.	TRBJ1-5	.	TGTGCCAGCAGTGGCAACAGAGATCAGCCCCAGCATTTT	CASSGNRDQPQHF
TRBV5-6	.	TRBJ1-3	.	TGTGCCAGCAGCTTGGCCAGCAGAACTGGAAACACCATATATTTT	CASSLASRTGNTIYF
TRBV11-2	.	TRBJ2-7	TRBD2	TGTGCCAGCAGCTTAGCGGTAGCGGGGGCCACGAGCTCCTACGAGCAGTACTTC	CASSLAVAGATSSYEQYF
TRBV9	.	TRBJ1-2	TRBD1	TGTGCCAGCAGCCCCGGGACAGCCTATGGCTACACCTTC	CASSPGTAYGYTF
TRBV4-1	.	TRBJ2-1	.	TGCGCCAGCAGGGACAGTTACAATGAGCAGTTCTTC	CASRDSYNEQFF
TRBV7-9	.	TRBJ1-4	.	TGTGCCAGCAGCTTAGTGCAGGGACAAGGTGAAAAACTGTTTTTT	CASSLVQGQGEKLFF
TRBV19	.	TRBJ2-2	.	TGTGCCAGTAGCAGCCGCCGGGCCGGGGAGCTGTTTTTT	CASSSRRAGELFF
TRBV9	.	TRBJ2-2	.	TGTGCCAGCAGCGTAGGCGAGGGGGAGGTCGGGGAGCTGTTTTTT	CASSVGEGEVGELFF
TRBV7-8	.	TRBJ2-1	TRBD1	TGTGCCAGCAGCCGAGGACAGGGGTCGTATGAGCAGTTCTTC	CASSRGQGSYEQFF
TRBV27	.	TRBJ2-7	TRBD2	TGTGCCAGCCCAACGTCTACTAGCGGGTACGAGCAGTACTTC	CASPTSTSGYEQYF
TRBV12-3/TRBV12-4	.	TRBJ1-5	.	TGTGCCAGCAGCCCGGACGAGGATCAGCCCCAGCATTTT	CASSPDEDQPQHF
TRBV12-3/TRBV12-4	few	TRBJ1-5	.	TGTGCCAGCGGGGGAGATAATCAGCCCCAGCATTTT	CASGGDNQPQHF
TRBV3-1/TRBV3-2	.	TRBJ2-2	TRBD2	TGTGCCAGCACCTCGGGGGGAAGCCTGAACACCGGGGAGCTGTTTTTT	CASTSGGSLNTGELFF
TRBV2	once	TRBJ1-6	TRBD1	TGTGCCAGCTCCTCCCGCCGACAGGGGATTGGTTCACCCCTCCACTTT	CASSSRRQGIGSPLHF
TRBV18	.	TRBJ2-5	TRBD2	TGTGCCAGCTCTCCCGGGGGGGAGACCCAGTACTTC	CASSPGGETQYF
TRBV27	.	TRBJ2-7	TRBD1	TGTGCCAGCAGTTCCCCACAGGGGGCTTGGCAGTACTTC	CASSSPQGAWQYF
TRBV30	.	TRBJ2-7	.	TGTGCCTGGAGTGTGGAGGGGGGGCGGTACGAGCAGTACTTC	CAWSVEGGRYEQYF
TRBV19	.	TRBJ2-1	.	TGTGCCAGTAGTCCCTCCTGGAACCCCTCCTACAATGAGCAGTTCTTC	CASSPSWNPSYNEQFF
TRBV7-9	.	TRBJ1-6	.	TGTGCCAGCAGCTTAAATAACAGGGTGTATACACCCCTCCACTTT	CASSLNNRVYTPLHF
TRBV4-2	.	TRBJ1-1	.	TGTGCCAGCAGCCAAGAGGCGGGAGTGGTCACTGAAGCTTTCTTT	CASSQEAGVVTEAFF
TRBV7-9	.	TRBJ1-3	.	TGTGCCAGCAGCTTAGGTACAGTAAGCTCTGGAAACACCATATATTTT	CASSLGTVSSGNTIYF
TRBV10-2	.	TRBJ1-1	TRBD1	TGCGCCAGCAGCCCCGGGGACAGCACTGAAGCTTTCTTT	CASSPGDSTEAFF
TRBV6-2/TRBV6-3	.	TRBJ1-1	TRBD1	TGTGCCAGCAGTTTATGGGACAGGGGTTACACTGAAGCTTTCTTT	CASSLWDRGYTEAFF
TRBV5-6	.	TRBJ2-2	.	TGTGCCAGCAGGGGGTGGGCAGCCGCCGAGGACACCGGGGAGCTGTTTTTT	CASRGWAAAEDTGELFF
TRBV3-1/TRBV3-2	.	TRBJ1-2	.	TGTGCCAGCAGCGCTCACACAGGGACCTATGGCTACACCTTC	CASSAHTGTYGYTF
TRBV6-2/TRBV6-3	.	TRBJ1-5	.	TGTGCCAGCAGTCAAGCCGGAGCTAGCGGCAATCAGCCCCAGCATTTT	CASSQAGASGNQPQHF
TRBV7-2	.	TRBJ2-7	.	TGTGCCAGCAGCTTAAGTCAGATCTCCTACGAGCAGTACTTC	CASSLSQISYEQYF